This is a list of T cell receptor beta chains from one sample in a study of cytomegalovirus exposure and HLA in healthy donors. Profiling relied on immunoSEQ multiplex PCR, and the TCRdb table lists in-frame clones only, not all of them. The repertoire includes about 240,000 clones, about 87% of them detected once, and about 3% sits in the top ten. Sequencing was performed on PBMCs. These receptors all come from a man aged 18 to 29 in good health and CMV-seronegative. Both conserved end residues are part of each CDR3. The order of the fields is CDR3 protein, CDR3 DNA, V gene, J gene, D gene, clone size. The D gene is left open where the match is weak. Only part of the rows carry a size: once, few, many, or a class if the clone is expanded.

CDR3: CARKARPEKLFF
DNA: TGTGCCAGAAAGGCGCGGCCCGAAAAACTGTTTTTT
V: TRBV19
J: TRBJ1-4
D: NA
size: few

CDR3: CASSQVGRGGPEIEQFF
DNA: TGCGCCAGCAGCCAAGTCGGACGGGGGGGGCCGGAGATTGAGCAGTTCTTC
V: TRBV4-3
J: TRBJ2-1
D: TRBD2
size: NA

CDR3: CAWSSTGANVLTF
DNA: TGTGCCTGGAGTTCCACTGGGGCCAACGTCCTGACTTTC
V: TRBV30
J: TRBJ2-6
D: NA
size: NA

CDR3: CAWSVRGTSGRYEQYF
DNA: TGTGCCTGGAGTGTAAGGGGGACTAGCGGGAGGTACGAGCAGTACTTC
V: TRBV30
J: TRBJ2-7
D: TRBD2
size: NA

CDR3: CASTPQGGHTIYF
DNA: TGTGCCAGCACCCCCCAGGGAGGACACACCATATATTTT
V: TRBV6-5
J: TRBJ1-3
D: NA
size: NA

CDR3: CASSLDYTEGYTF
DNA: TGTGCCAGCAGCTTAGATTATACAGAAGGCTACACCTTC
V: TRBV11-2
J: TRBJ1-2
D: NA
size: NA

CDR3: CAITSGQGNGYTF
DNA: TGTGCCATCACCTCGGGACAGGGGAATGGCTACACCTTC
V: TRBV10-3
J: TRBJ1-2
D: TRBD1
size: NA

CDR3: CASSFQRGGQTQYF
DNA: TGTGCCAGCAGCTTCCAGCGGGGGGGCCAGACCCAGTACTTC
V: TRBV7-2
J: TRBJ2-5
D: TRBD2
size: NA

CDR3: CASTRTAYEQYF
DNA: TGTGCCAGCACGAGGACAGCCTACGAGCAGTACTTC
V: TRBV28
J: TRBJ2-7
D: NA
size: NA

CDR3: CASSPLTGAEDTQYF
DNA: TGTGCCAGCAGTCCATTGACAGGGGCCGAGGATACGCAGTATTTT
V: TRBV6-5
J: TRBJ2-3
D: TRBD1
size: NA

CDR3: CASSKYGTGRGNQPQHF
DNA: TGTGCCAGCAGCAAATATGGGACAGGGAGGGGCAATCAGCCCCAGCATTTT
V: TRBV21-1
J: TRBJ1-5
D: NA
size: few

CDR3: CASSVGGGPVDEQFF
DNA: TGTGCCAGCAGCGTAGGCGGAGGGCCGGTGGATGAGCAGTTCTTC
V: TRBV9
J: TRBJ2-1
D: NA
size: NA

CDR3: CATSSGQGTDTQYF
DNA: TGTGCCACCAGCAGCGGACAGGGCACAGATACGCAGTATTTT
V: TRBV15
J: TRBJ2-3
D: TRBD1
size: NA

CDR3: CASSTATSGYEQYF
DNA: TGCGCCAGCAGCACCGCGACTAGCGGCTACGAGCAGTACTTC
V: TRBV5-1
J: TRBJ2-7
D: TRBD2
size: few

CDR3: CASSLSVFTGELFF
DNA: TGTGCCAGCAGTTTAAGCGTCTTCACCGGGGAGCTGTTTTTT
V: TRBV28
J: TRBJ2-2
D: NA
size: NA